The 15 T cell receptor beta chains given below trace back to one sample, sequenced in a study of blood T cells in healthy people across ages. A second PCR, run for about 7 to 11 cycles, used a sample-barcoded 5' primer plus a J-beta primer mix. TCRdb passed the 5' RACE reads through MiXCR, listing each CDR3 protein once. The profile shows some 1.4 million distinct CDR3 sequences, about 43% of them singletons. Sequenced material: blood. The source of these receptors is a woman under 30 in good health.

J is TRBJ2-1 and V is TRBV20-1; no clear D. V dropped 1 base and J dropped 8 bases, with 18 bases sitting between them. The CDR3 extends over 15 amino acids. CDR1 and CDR2 (germline): DFQATT, SNEGSKA (reference sequence). The CDR3 bases are TGCAGTGCTAGAGTAGGGCCCCCGAGGTTGGATGAGCAGTTCTTC. Encoded protein: CSARVGPPRLDEQFF.

Only a few counts were recorded for this clonotype. V is TRBV10-3 and J is TRBJ1-5; D is undetermined. Per germline, CDR1 ENHRY and CDR2 SYGVKD. V shed 10 bases and J shed 3 bases, with 37 bases lying between them. CDR3 length: 21 amino acids. The DNA for the CDR3 is TGTGCCAAACTCCGAACCATGGTCTCCCAGCACCACAGAACGCCCAATCAGCCCCAGCATTTT. This codes for CAKLRTMVSQHHRTPNQPQHF.

The V and J genes are TRBV20-1 and TRBJ2-3; the match to TRBD2 covers 7 bases. Germline loops: CDR1 DFQATT, CDR2 SNEGSKA (reference sequence). Trimming took 3 bases from V and 0 from J; bases not matched to a gene: 6. CDR3 length equals 15 residues. The CDR3 DNA is TGCAGTGCTAGGACTCTAGCGGTTAGCACAGATACGCAGTATTTT. Its protein is CSARTLAVSTDTQYF.

The chain is built from TRBV11-2 and TRBJ2-1; 9 bases are a match to TRBD1. In germline, CDR1 is SGHAT, CDR2 FQNNGV. The CDR3 is 15 residues long. V shed 5 bases, J shed 2 bases, and the junction held 4 bases outside the gene matches. The CDR3 is CASSQRQGAYNEQFF. CDR3 sequence (DNA): TGTGCCAGCAGCCAGAGACAGGGGGCCTACAATGAGCAGTTCTTC.

The chain is built from TRBV18 and TRBJ2-3, with D unclear. The CDR3 spans 17 residues. V lost 4 bases and J 1 base, leaving 18 bases between the germline ends. Germline loops: CDR1 KGHSH, CDR2 LQKENI. The CDR3 DNA reads as TGTGCCAGCTCACTCGATAGCTTTGAAGGCGGCACAGATACGCAGTATTTT. This codes for CASSLDSFEGGTDTQYF.

This clonotype turned up a few times. The V call is TRBV6-1, the J call TRBJ2-3, with a weak D call TRBD2 (8 bases). Germline-derived CDR1 and CDR2 are MNHNS and SASEGT. V was pared by 5 bases and J by 5 bases, with 26 bases between. This CDR3 comprises 18 residues. Written as DNA, the CDR3 is TGTGCCAGCAGTACCCAGGGGGTGATAGCGGGACCCGGAGATACGCAGTATTTT. It yields the protein CASSTQGVIAGPGDTQYF.

The CDR3 DNA reads as TGCAGTGCTCCGAATGGGACAGAATTTTTTAGCAATCAGCCCCAGCATTTT. This encodes CSAPNGTEFFSNQPQHF. V is TRBV20-1 and J is TRBJ1-5; TRBD1 matches at 7 bases. Germline V lookup: CDR1 DFQATT, CDR2 SNEGSKA (reference sequence). The CDR3 runs 17 residues. The junction had 13 bases not matched to a gene; V was cut back by 5 bases and J by 0 bases.

The chain combines TRBV11-2 with TRBJ2-2; 8 nucleotides match TRBD2. The germline V gene encodes CDR1 SGHAT and CDR2 FQNNGV. The ends lost 6 bases at V and 0 bases at J; junction bases unmatched: 3. This CDR3 comprises 15 residues. CDR3 in amino acids: CASSFSGANTGELFF. In DNA form, the CDR3 reads TGTGCCAGCAGTTTTAGCGGGGCGAACACCGGGGAGCTGTTTTTT.

A remark on this clonotype: Germline and junction disagree at one end, which may indicate a read error. CDR3 residues: CASNLAGLLYQETQYF. CDR3 DNA sequence: TGTGCCAGCAACTTAGCGGGACTGCTGTACCAAGAGACCCAGTACTTC. The chain carries TRBV7-8 and TRBJ2-5; TRBD2 matches at 8 bases. Looked up from germline, CDR1 is SGHVS and CDR2 is FQNEAQ. This CDR3 has 16 residues.

Concerning this clonotype itself: The junction departs from the called germline gene at one end, perhaps through a read error. The chain couples TRBV6-1 to TRBJ2-1; 8 bases are a match to TRBD1. Germline V CDR1 and CDR2: MNHNS, SASEGT. This CDR3 is 15 amino acids long. CDR3 coding DNA: TGTGTCAGCAGTGCAAAGACAGGGGACTCCTACGAGCAGTTCTTC. Its protein is CVSSAKTGDSYEQFF.

This clonotype has at least ten counts. V is TRBV28 and J is TRBJ1-2; no clear D gene. CDR1 and CDR2 (germline): MDHEN, SYDVKM. The V and J ends lost 3 bases and 0 bases respectively, with 17 bases between them. The CDR3 contains 17 residues. CDR3 residues: CASSFLSREWPNYGYTF. The CDR3 nucleotides are TGTGCCAGCAGTTTCCTCTCCCGTGAGTGGCCTAACTATGGCTACACCTTC.

This chain connects TRBV27 to TRBJ2-3; D uncertain. CDR1 MNHEY and CDR2 SMNVEV come from the germline V gene (reference sequence). This CDR3 has 18 residues. V lost 0 bases, J lost 1 base, and 17 bases lay in between. The CDR3 spells CASSLSGAAIRGTDTQYF. CDR3 in DNA: TGTGCCAGCAGTTTATCGGGTGCGGCTATCCGGGGCACAGATACGCAGTATTTT.

This chain links TRBV20-1 with TRBJ1-5, with D possibly TRBD1 on 6 matching bases. Germline V CDR1 and CDR2: DFQATT, SNEGSKA (reference sequence). This CDR3 has 11 amino acids. Trimming shortened V by 4 bases and J by 8 bases, and 9 bases separated the two germline ends. CDR3 nucleotide sequence: TGCAGTGCTAAACAGGGAGAGCCCCAGCATTTT. Residues: CSAKQGEPQHF.

This clonotype was seen a single time. This chain uses TRBV15 with TRBJ2-5; D not resolved. CDR1 LNHNV and CDR2 YYDKDF come from the germline V gene (reference sequence). The CDR3 is 12 amino acids. Trimming took 8 bases from V and 11 from J, leaving 18 bases between them. CDR3 sequence: CATGTLRNEQYF. CDR3 nucleotides: TGTGCCACCGGCACCCTTCGGAATGAGCAGTACTTC.

This clonotype was seen a handful of times. This chain uses TRBV20-1 with TRBJ2-7; 12 nucleotides match TRBD2. This CDR3 has 14 amino acids. CDR1 is DFQATT, CDR2 SNEGSKA, per germline (reference sequence). Unmatched junction bases numbered 10, after V lost 6 bases and J lost 7 bases. The chain's CDR3 is CSAQLAGGEREQYF. In DNA, the CDR3 is TGCAGTGCCCAACTAGCGGGGGGCGAAAGGGAGCAGTACTTC.